This T cell receptor (beta chain) emerged from a study of blood T cell repertoires in COVID-19. A note on this clone: Other DNA sequences within the sample encode an identical CDR3.

Participant age was roughly 18 to 90 years, and participants resided in fewer than 25 US areas. Donors were grouped by their self-reported clinical history. Symptom resolution, clearance, or two negative PCRs marked the recovered donors of Cohort 3. Methods used by the authors: Reference gene primer amplification gave nucleated cell count estimates. The method was immunoSEQ multiplex PCR; TCRdb's version includes in-frame clones alone and lacks a portion of them. The D gene and trimming were derived from the DNA, and the V and J assignments and clone size from that table. The sample includes about 330,000 clones, around 90% of them seen just once. Trimming took 1 base from V and 1 from J, leaving 3 bases between them. There are 13 residues in the CDR3. CDR1 and CDR2 (germline): KGHDR, SFDVKD.

The gene calls are TRBV24-1 and TRBJ1-1; unclear D gene. The sequence was collected from a woman aged 25 to 39 who had recovered from COVID-19. The sample was PBMCs or T cells enriched from blood (not recorded which). In DNA form, the CDR3 reads TGTGCCACCAGTGATTTCCGGAACACTGAAGCTTTCTTT. Its translation is CATSDFRNTEAFF.